This passage covers 8 T cell receptor beta chains from one sample sequenced in a study of shared clonotypes between healthy human individuals. Clones were sequenced by immunoSEQ multiplex PCR, and TCRdb holds only the in-frame ones, with some missing. The sample has hundreds of thousands of clones; roughly 95% are singletons. Naive CD8 cells were CD45RO-negative, positively selected for CCR7, excluding terminally differentiated effector memory CD45RA+ cells. The sequenced sample consisted of naive CD8+ T cells sorted from blood. These receptors came from a woman aged 30 to 39 in good health.

This CDR3 reads CAWSVGAGGSYEQYF. The DNA of the CDR3 is TGTGCCTGGAGTGTTGGCGCGGGAGGCTCCTACGAGCAGTACTTC. The J gene is TRBJ2-7, the V gene TRBV30; TRBD2 matches 8 bases. CDR3 size: 15 residues. The germline V gene has CDR1 GTSNPN and CDR2 SVGIG (reference sequence). J was trimmed by 0 bases and V by 0 bases; bases with no gene match: 4.

In nucleotides, the CDR3 is TGTGCCAGCAGTTTATCGAAAGGCGAGCAGTACTTC. This encodes CASSLSKGEQYF. V is TRBV27 and J is TRBJ2-7, with D unclear. Germline lookup yields CDR1 MNHEY and CDR2 SMNVEV (reference sequence). The CDR3 totals 12 residues. Trimming took 0 bases from V and 6 from J, leaving 6 bases between them.

The chain links TRBV9 to TRBJ1-1, with no clear D. Germline V gene sequence: CDR1 SGDLS, CDR2 YYNGEE. The germline V and J ends were trimmed by 0 bases and 1 base, with 10 bases remaining between them. The CDR3 runs 15 residues. The CDR3 coding sequence is TGTGCCAGCAGCGTAGAAGGAGCACAGAACACTGAAGCTTTCTTT. It yields the protein CASSVEGAQNTEAFF. The variable domain in full, with the rest retrieved from reference TRBV9 and TRBJ1-1, is DSGVTQTPKHLITATGQRVTLRCSPRSGDLSVYWYQQSLDQGLQFLIQYYNGEERAKGNILERFSAQQFPDLHSELNLSSLELGDSALYFCASSVEGAQNTEAFFGQGTRLTVV.

The CDR3 region is CASSELGFYEQYF. The CDR3 DNA follows: TGTGCCAGCAGTGAATTGGGTTTCTACGAGCAGTACTTC. This sequence joins TRBV25-1 and TRBJ2-7; no firm D call. This CDR3 is 13 amino acids long. Germline-derived CDR1 and CDR2 are MGHDK and SYGVNS. Trimming took off 1 base at V and 3 bases at J, with 7 bases between the two ends.

The table lists this clone with a few counts. The chain joins TRBV10-1 to TRBJ2-7, with 11 bases aligning to TRBD2. J gave up 5 bases and V 4 bases, and 1 base lay outside the gene matches. This CDR3 comprises 13 residues. Germline CDR1 WNHNN, CDR2 SYGVQD (reference sequence). CDR3 sequence: CASSALAGDEQYF. CDR3 DNA sequence: TGCGCCAGCAGTGCACTAGCGGGAGACGAGCAGTACTTC.

The V and J genes are TRBV2 and TRBJ2-3, with D perhaps TRBD1 (6 bases). V dropped 5 bases and J dropped 3 bases, with 12 bases sitting between them. Germline V lookup: CDR1 SNHLY, CDR2 FYNNEI. There are 14 residues in the CDR3. CDR3 sequence (DNA): TGTGCCAGCAGTACAGGGATATTAACAGATACGCAGTATTTT. Its translation: CASSTGILTDTQYF.

The chain is built from TRBV28 and TRBJ2-7, with 7 bases lining up with TRBD2. V dropped 4 bases and J dropped 0; count of bases not matched to a gene: 6. Germline loops: CDR1 MDHEN, CDR2 SYDVKM. CDR3 length: 15 amino acids. For the CDR3, the DNA is TGTGCCAGCAGTTCAGTGCGGGAGAGCTCCTACGAGCAGTACTTC. Translating gives CASSSVRESSYEQYF.

This clone was recorded once. The chain combines TRBV9 with TRBJ1-5; no clear D. Germline CDR1 reads SGDLS; CDR2 reads YYNGEE. Trimming cost V 3 bases and J 1 base, with 11 bases left between them. The CDR3 is 15 amino acids. CDR3 amino acids: CASSDSMGSNQPQHF. The DNA for the CDR3 is TGTGCCAGCAGCGACTCCATGGGGAGCAATCAGCCCCAGCATTTT.